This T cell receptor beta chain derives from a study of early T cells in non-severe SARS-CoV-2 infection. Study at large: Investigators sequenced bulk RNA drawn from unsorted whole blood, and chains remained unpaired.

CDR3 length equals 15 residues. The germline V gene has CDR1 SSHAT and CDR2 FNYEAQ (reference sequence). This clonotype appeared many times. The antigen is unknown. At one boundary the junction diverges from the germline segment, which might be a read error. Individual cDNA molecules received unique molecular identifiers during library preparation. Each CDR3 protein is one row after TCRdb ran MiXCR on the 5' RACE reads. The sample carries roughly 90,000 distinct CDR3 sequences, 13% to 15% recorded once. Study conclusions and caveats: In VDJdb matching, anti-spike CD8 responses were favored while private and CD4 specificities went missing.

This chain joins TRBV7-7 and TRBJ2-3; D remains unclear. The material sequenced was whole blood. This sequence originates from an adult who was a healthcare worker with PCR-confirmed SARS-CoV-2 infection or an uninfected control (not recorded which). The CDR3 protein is CASSLGFRSTDTQYF. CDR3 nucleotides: TGTGCTAGCAGCTTAGGCTTCCGCAGCACAGATACGCAGTATTTT.